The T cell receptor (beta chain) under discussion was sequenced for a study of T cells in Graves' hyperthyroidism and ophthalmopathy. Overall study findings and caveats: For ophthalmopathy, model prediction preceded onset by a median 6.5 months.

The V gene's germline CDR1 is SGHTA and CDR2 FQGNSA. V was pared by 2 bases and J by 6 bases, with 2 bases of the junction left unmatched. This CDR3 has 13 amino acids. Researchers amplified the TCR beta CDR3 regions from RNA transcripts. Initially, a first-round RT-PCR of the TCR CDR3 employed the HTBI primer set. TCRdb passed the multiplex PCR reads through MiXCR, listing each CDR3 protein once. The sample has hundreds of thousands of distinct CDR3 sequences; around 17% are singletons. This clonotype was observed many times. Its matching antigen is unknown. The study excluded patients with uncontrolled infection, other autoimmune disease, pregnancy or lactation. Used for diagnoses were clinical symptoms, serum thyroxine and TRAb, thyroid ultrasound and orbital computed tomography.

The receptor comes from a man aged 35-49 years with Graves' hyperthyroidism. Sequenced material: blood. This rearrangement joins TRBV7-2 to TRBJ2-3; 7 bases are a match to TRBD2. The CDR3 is CASSLREGDTQYF. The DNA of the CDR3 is TGTGCCAGCAGCTTAAGGGAGGGGGATACGCAGTATTTT.